The 29 T cell receptor beta chains given below trace back to one sample, sequenced in a study of regulatory T cells in long-lasting Graves disease. Both iRepertoire HTBI primers and Arm-PCR of CDR3 regions were used to build the TCR beta libraries. TCRdb reprocessed the multiplex PCR reads via MiXCR and lists one record per CDR3 protein. This table has 530,000 or so distinct CDR3 sequences, 15% to 20% appearing once. Time point denoted: newly diagnosed GD, antithyroid drugs for less than 3 months. PBMC RNA served as the TCR library source. The data also belong to a second study, concerning T cells in Graves' hyperthyroidism and ophthalmopathy.

Here the sequenced sample was peripheral blood mononuclear cells (PBMCs), taken at new diagnosis, from a patient treated with antithyroid drugs. These receptors originate from a man younger than 30 with Graves disease.

V is TRBV6-9 and J is TRBJ2-5; D gene uncertain. V lost 4 bases, J lost 0 bases, and 6 bases lay in between. The germline V gene has CDR1 MNHGY and CDR2 SVAAGI. The CDR3 is made up of 13 amino acids. The CDR3 spells CASSSVDQETQYF. The CDR3 DNA follows: TGTGCCAGCAGTTCGGTAGACCAAGAGACCCAGTACTTC.

The rearrangement links TRBV7-2 to TRBJ2-7; D gene unclear. V was pared by 3 bases and J by 1 base, with 13 bases between. CDR3 length: 15 residues. Germline values: CDR1 SGHTA, CDR2 FQGNSA. CDR3 in amino acids: CASSFVAAASYEQYF. CDR3 DNA sequence: TGTGCCAGCAGCTTTGTTGCCGCGGCTTCCTACGAGCAGTACTTC. Using reference TRBV7-2 and TRBJ2-7 for the parts outside the CDR3, the full variable domain is GAGVSQSPSNKVTEKGKDVELRCDPISGHTALYWYRQSLGQGLEFLIYFQGNSAPDKSGLPSDRFSAERTGGSVSTLTIQRTQQEDSAVYLCASSFVAAASYEQYFGPGTRLTVT.

This clonotype was counted only a few times. This rearrangement joins TRBV12-3 or TRBV12-4 to TRBJ2-4; D uncertain. Between the trimmed V and J ends, which lost 6 bases and 5 bases, there was a span of 8 bases. This CDR3 has 12 amino acids. The CDR3 DNA is TGTGCCAGCAGCAGAAACGAAAACATTCAGTACTTC. The encoded protein is CASSRNENIQYF.

At least ten counts were recorded for this clonotype. The chain couples TRBV10-3 to TRBJ2-7; no clear D gene. The CDR3 totals 13 residues. V was shortened by 4 bases and J by 5 bases, with 12 bases between the two germline ends. Germline-derived CDR1 and CDR2 are ENHRY and SYGVKD. The CDR3 coding sequence is TGTGCCATCAGTGTTGAGCCAGCCCACGAGCAGTACTTC. It codes for CAISVEPAHEQYF.

The chain carries TRBV18 and TRBJ1-1, with TRBD1 matching over 10 bases. The ends lost 2 bases at V and 1 base at J; junction bases unmatched: 1. The germline gives CDR1 KGHSH, CDR2 LQKENI. The CDR3 is 15 residues long. The CDR3 DNA reads TGTGCCAGCTCACCAGGGACAGGGGCGAACACTGAAGCTTTCTTT. The encoded protein is CASSPGTGANTEAFF.

V and J are TRBV10-2 and TRBJ2-2; D unclear. In germline, CDR1 is WSHSY, CDR2 SAAADI. There are 16 residues in the CDR3. V was trimmed by 3 bases and J by 0 bases, leaving 11 bases between them. The CDR3 region is CASSDPYRPNTGELFF. As DNA, the CDR3 is TGCGCCAGCAGTGATCCTTACAGACCGAACACCGGGGAGCTGTTTTTT.

In its sample, this clonotype was seen many times. The chain recombines TRBV6-1 with TRBJ2-1; D may be TRBD2 (5 bases). CDR3 size: 14 residues. CDR1 and CDR2 (germline): MNHNS, SASEGT. Trimming pared 8 bases from V and 10 bases from J, leaving 21 bases between. CDR3 sequence reads: CASRRPAGGEEQFF. The CDR3 coding sequence is TGTGCCAGCCGCCGCCCCGCGGGTGGGGAAGAGCAGTTCTTC.

This clonotype was seen at least ten times. This rearrangement joins TRBV2 to TRBJ2-1; D might be TRBD2 (5 bases). In germline, CDR1 is SNHLY, CDR2 FYNNEI. The length of the CDR3 is 15 residues. With 3 bases removed from V and 1 base from J, the gap between germline ends came to 10 bases. CDR3 loop: CASSEGDGSYNEQFF. In nucleotides, the CDR3 is TGTGCCAGCAGTGAGGGAGACGGATCCTACAATGAGCAGTTCTTC.

This clonotype turned up a few times. The gene calls are TRBV20-1 and TRBJ1-2; unclear D gene. CDR1 is DFQATT, CDR2 SNEGSKA, per germline (reference sequence). CDR3 length: 12 residues. V gave up 4 bases and J gave up 7 bases, with 13 bases separating them. Here the CDR3 reads CSAIVQDGGYTF. The CDR3 DNA reads TGCAGTGCTATAGTTCAGGACGGTGGCTACACCTTC.

This clonotype was seen at least ten times. This chain joins TRBV2 and TRBJ2-6; tentative D call: TRBD1 (6 bases). Trimming stripped 4 bases from V and 3 bases from J, with 16 bases between. The CDR3 is made up of 17 amino acids. In germline, CDR1 is SNHLY, CDR2 FYNNEI. This CDR3 reads CASSGPWGQSGANVLTF. CDR3 DNA sequence: TGTGCCAGCAGTGGCCCATGGGGGCAAAGTGGGGCCAACGTCCTGACTTTC.

The chain links TRBV12-3 or TRBV12-4 to TRBJ1-3; tentative D call: TRBD1 (6 bases). The CDR3 is 15 residues long. V lost 1 base to trimming and J lost 3 bases, with 10 bases between them. The CDR3 DNA sequence: TGTGCCAGCAGTTTAGTGCCAGGGGTTGGAAACACCATATATTTT. It encodes CASSLVPGVGNTIYF.

This clonotype turned up a few times. A much larger clone differs by one base, so this may be a read error. The CDR3 does not close with the conserved phenylalanine or tryptophan, likely indicating a read error. This chain uses TRBV7-3 with TRBJ2-3, with 11 positions matching TRBD2. V lost 5 bases, J lost 2 bases, and 6 bases stayed unmatched. Germline CDR1 is SGHTA and CDR2 is FQGTGA. The length of the CDR3 is 16 residues. This CDR3 reads CASSQGLAGDTDTQYS. The CDR3 region has the DNA TGTGCCAGCAGCCAAGGACTAGCGGGCGACACAGATACGCAGTATTCT.

The table lists this clonotype with a few counts. The gene calls are TRBV4-1 and TRBJ1-1, with D unresolved. Germline-derived CDR1 and CDR2 are MGHRA and YSYEKL. The CDR3 runs 15 residues. V gave up 4 bases and J gave up 1 base, with 13 bases separating them. CDR3 amino acids: CASSLGLSGNTEAFF. CDR3 DNA sequence: TGCGCCAGCAGCCTCGGCCTTTCAGGGAACACTGAAGCTTTCTTT.

Ten or more counts support this clonotype. In DNA form, the CDR3 reads TGCAGTGCTTCTCCGCCGCCAGCGGGAGGGCCGGGGGAGCAGTTCTTC. Translation: CSASPPPAGGPGEQFF. This chain uses TRBV20-1 with TRBJ2-1; 10 bases agree with TRBD2. Trimming took 5 bases from V and 10 from J; bases not matched to a gene: 17. Germline V gene data show CDR1 as DFQATT and CDR2 as SNEGSKA (reference sequence). The CDR3 covers 16 residues.

This clonotype was detected a few times. The J gene is TRBJ2-2, the V gene TRBV27, with no clear D. The germline CDR1 and CDR2 sequences are MNHEY and SMNVEV (reference sequence). The V end was cut by 0 bases, the J end by 4 bases, with 9 bases between. The CDR3 extends over 15 amino acids. CDR3 in DNA: TGTGCCAGCAGTTTATCCCCCTCGGCCACCGGGGAGCTGTTTTTT. Protein sequence: CASSLSPSATGELFF.

This clonotype was seen many times. The chain uses TRBV28 and TRBJ1-1; 7 bases agree with TRBD1. CDR3 length: 15 amino acids. V lost 6 bases, J lost 0 bases, and 7 bases stayed unmatched. CDR1 and CDR2 from the germline V gene are MDHEN and SYDVKM. CDR3 amino acids: CASSPGGQMNTEAFF. For the CDR3, the DNA is TGTGCCAGCAGCCCAGGGGGTCAGATGAACACTGAAGCTTTCTTT.

As to this clonotype: A much larger clone lies one base from this, so it may be a read error. V and J are TRBV2 and TRBJ1-1; perhaps TRBD1 as D (6 bases). The CDR3 has 13 amino acids. Germline V gene sequence: CDR1 SNHLY, CDR2 FYNNEI. V dropped 7 bases and J dropped 6 bases, with 15 bases sitting between them. The CDR3 DNA follows: TGTGCCAGCATTAGAGGCAGGGGCCCTGAAGCTTTCTTT. It translates to CASIRGRGPEAFF.

This clonotype was seen ten or more times. This chain uses TRBV5-1 with TRBJ2-1, with TRBD1 identical over 7 bases. The length of the CDR3 is 17 residues. The germline V gene has CDR1 SGHRS and CDR2 YFSETQ. With 0 bases clipped from V and 2 bases from J, the junction kept 8 bases outside the gene matches. The CDR3 region has the DNA TGCGCCAGCAGCTTGGCCCCGGGACAGTGGCCCTACAATGAGCAGTTCTTC. Translating gives CASSLAPGQWPYNEQFF. Looking up the rest from reference TRBV5-1 and TRBJ2-1 gives the full variable domain: KAGVTQTPRYLIKTRGQQVTLSCSPISGHRSVSWYQQTPGQGLQFLFEYFSETQRNKGNFPGRFSGRQFSNSRSEMNVSTLELGDSALYLCASSLAPGQWPYNEQFFGPGTRLTVL.

This chain links TRBV27 with TRBJ2-7; 8 bases agree with TRBD2. The germline V gene encodes CDR1 MNHEY and CDR2 SMNVEV (reference sequence). The CDR3 length is 15 residues. V dropped 6 bases and J dropped 3; count of bases not matched to a gene: 10. The CDR3 sequence is CASSPRLAINYEQYF. The CDR3 DNA follows: TGTGCCAGCAGCCCCCGACTAGCGATCAACTACGAGCAGTACTTC.

This clonotype was detected ten times or more. This rearrangement joins TRBV2 to TRBJ2-3; D remains ambiguous. The CDR3 length is 14 residues. V gave up 4 bases and J gave up 6 bases, with 14 bases separating them. Germline CDR1 and CDR2: SNHLY and FYNNEI. The CDR3 loop is CASSVGSPRDTQYF. DNA for the CDR3: TGTGCCAGCAGTGTCGGTAGCCCGAGGGATACGCAGTATTTT.

There are many counts of this clonotype. The chain joins TRBV4-1 to TRBJ2-1, with TRBD2 as a possible D gene (5 bases). Between the trimmed V and J ends, which lost 6 bases and 7 bases, there was a span of 19 bases. The length of the CDR3 is 15 residues. CDR1 MGHRA and CDR2 YSYEKL come from the germline V gene. The CDR3 loop reads CASRHMAGRTNEQFF. The CDR3 DNA is TGCGCCAGCAGACACATGGCGGGCAGAACGAATGAGCAGTTCTTC.

This clonotype was counted between two and nine times. The V and J genes are TRBV20-1 and TRBJ2-5, with 9 nucleotides matching TRBD1. After removal of 6 bases from V and 5 bases from J, the junction contained 13 bases not matched to a gene. The length of the CDR3 is 15 residues. CDR1 is DFQATT, CDR2 SNEGSKA, per germline (reference sequence). The CDR3 DNA follows: TGCAGTGCCTTCCTCGGGGACAGGGCTATGGAGACCCAGTACTTC. Translating gives CSAFLGDRAMETQYF.

This clonotype was found once. A much larger clone is a single base away; this may be a read error. The chain recombines TRBV20-1 with TRBJ2-7, with D perhaps assigned TRBD1 or TRBD2 (6 bases each). There are 14 residues in the CDR3. V was cut by 4 bases and J by 1 base, with 14 bases left in between. Germline V gene lookup returns CDR1 DFQATT and CDR2 SNEGSKA (reference sequence). Written as DNA, the CDR3 is TGCAGTGCTAAAGAGGGGGGCAGATCCTACGAGCAGTACTTC. Translating it yields CSAKEGGRSYEQYF.

V is TRBV25-1 and J is TRBJ2-7; TRBD2 aligns across 7 bases. The J segment lost 3 bases and the V segment lost 2 bases, leaving 7 bases of the junction unmatched. Germline V gives CDR1 MGHDK, CDR2 SYGVNS. The CDR3 totals 15 residues. This CDR3 reads CASSEIASGVYEQYF. As DNA, the CDR3 is TGTGCCAGCAGTGAAATCGCTAGCGGCGTCTACGAGCAGTACTTC.

This clonotype was counted ten times or more. The chain combines TRBV11-2 with TRBJ2-1; D possibly corresponds to TRBD2 (6 bases). V was pared by 5 bases and J by 10 bases, with 15 bases between. The CDR3 has 13 residues. Germline CDR1 is SGHAT and CDR2 is FQNNGV. CDR3 nucleotide sequence: TGTGCCAGCAGCCCCTTCGGGGGACCCGAGCAGTTCTTC. It specifies CASSPFGGPEQFF.

This clonotype occurred many times. The J gene is TRBJ2-3, the V gene TRBV12-5, with 14 positions matching TRBD2. Germline V CDR1 and CDR2: LGHNT, FRNRAP. Trimming at V came to 5 bases and at J to 0 bases, leaving 7 bases not matched to a gene. The CDR3 is 18 residues long. This CDR3 reads CASGLGLAGGPSTDTQYF. The DNA for the CDR3 is TGTGCTAGTGGTCTCGGACTAGCGGGAGGCCCTAGCACAGATACGCAGTATTTT.

This clonotype was seen many times. The chain carries TRBV28 and TRBJ2-5; TRBD2 might be the D (7 bases). CDR1 is MDHEN, CDR2 SYDVKM, per germline. V dropped 6 bases and J dropped 1 base, with 18 bases sitting between them. This CDR3 is built from 16 residues. This CDR3 is CASSPLSRGLQETQYF. In nucleotides, the CDR3 is TGTGCCAGCAGCCCTCTCTCGCGGGGGCTCCAAGAGACCCAGTACTTC.

This chain joins TRBV12-5 and TRBJ2-1, with 11 bases lining up with TRBD2. Germline assignment: CDR1 LGHNT and CDR2 FRNRAP. The CDR3 length is 19 residues. Trimming cost V 1 base and J 6 bases; bases outside gene matches: 14. CDR3 bases: TGTGCTAGTGGTTTGGACTCCTGGGGTAGCGGGAGGGCCATCAATGAGCAGTTCTTC. Translated, it gives CASGLDSWGSGRAINEQFF. Full variable domain (remainder filled in from reference TRBV12-5 and TRBJ2-1): DARVTQTPRHKVTEMGQEVTMRCQPILGHNTVFWYRQTMMQGLELLAYFRNRAPLDDSGMPKDRFSAEMPDATLATLKIQPSEPRDSAVYFCASGLDSWGSGRAINEQFFGPGTRLTVL.

This clonotype was seen at least ten times. The chain has TRBV7-3 and TRBJ2-1; D is undetermined. The V gene's germline CDR1 is SGHTA and CDR2 FQGTGA. CDR3 length equals 16 residues. Trimming took 6 bases from V and 0 from J, leaving 15 bases between them. In DNA form, the CDR3 reads TGTGCCAGCAGTCCGCATGAGTCGGGCTCCTACAATGAGCAGTTCTTC. This codes for CASSPHESGSYNEQFF.